A selection of T cell receptor beta chains follows, all from one sample in a study of T cells in Graves' hyperthyroidism and ophthalmopathy. Using its own MiXCR run on the multiplex PCR reads, TCRdb lists one record per CDR3 protein. The data show approximately 270,000 distinct CDR3 sequences, about 14% seen once. What was sequenced was blood. All receptors come from a woman in her thirties or forties with Graves' hyperthyroidism that later progressed to Graves' ophthalmopathy. Each CDR3 is given with its conserved first and last residue. Each record gives: clone size, J gene, V gene, D gene, CDR3 protein, CDR3 DNA. The D gene is left open where the match is weak. Where a row states a size, it is once, few, many or the class of an expanded clone; other rows omit it.

>many|TRBJ1-2|TRBV27|NA
CASSFGVTHGYTF
TGTGCCAGCAGTTTCGGGGTGACACATGGCTACACCTTC
>NA|TRBJ1-5|TRBV7-9|NA
CASSLFPNQPQRF
TGTGCCAGCAGCTTATTTCCAAATCAGCCCCAGCGTTTT
>many|TRBJ2-7|TRBV27|TRBD1
CASTPRGDSTYEQYF
TGTGCCAGCACTCCGAGAGGGGACAGCACCTACGAGCAGTACTTC
>many|TRBJ2-3|TRBV6-2/TRBV6-3|TRBD2
CASSPTTSGVRDTQYF
TGTGCCAGCAGTCCTACGACTAGCGGAGTCCGGGATACGCAGTATTTT
>many|TRBJ2-7|TRBV11-2|NA
CASSLGLPPLGPPYEQYF
TGTGCCAGCAGCTTAGGACTCCCACCGTTAGGGCCTCCCTACGAGCAGTACTTC
>many|TRBJ1-5|TRBV28|TRBD1
CASSLNSGGLFVNQPQHF
TGTGCCAGCAGTTTAAATTCAGGGGGTTTATTTGTCAATCAGCCCCAGCATTTT
>many|TRBJ1-1|TRBV28|TRBD1
CASSSTGGNTEAFF
TGTGCCAGCAGTTCCACAGGGGGCAACACTGAAGCTTTCTTT
>many|TRBJ2-7|TRBV27|TRBD1
CASSFQDRSYEQYF
TGTGCCAGCAGTTTCCAGGACAGGAGCTACGAGCAGTACTTC
>many|TRBJ2-1|TRBV28|NA
CASSLSGVASPPEQFF
TGTGCCAGCAGTTTATCGGGGGTGGCCTCCCCACCCGAGCAGTTCTTC
>NA|TRBJ2-5|TRBV11-2|TRBD2
CASSSPGLGLETQYF
TGTGCCAGCAGCTCCCCGGGACTAGGGTTGGAGACCCAGTACTTC
>many|TRBJ2-2|TRBV12-3/TRBV12-4|NA
CASSLIVGPNTGELFF
TGTGCCAGCAGTTTAATCGTAGGACCGAACACCGGGGAGCTGTTTTTT
>many|TRBJ1-1|TRBV2|NA
CASSAEQTAFPEAFF
TGTGCCAGCAGTGCGGAACAGACGGCCTTCCCTGAAGCTTTCTTT
>many|TRBJ2-1|TRBV12-3/TRBV12-4|NA
CASSFPDKYNEQFF
TGTGCCAGCAGTTTTCCGGACAAATACAATGAGCAGTTCTTC
>many|TRBJ2-3|TRBV2|NA
CASSEGLAGGTDTQYF
TGTGCCAGCAGTGAGGGCCTAGCAGGAGGCACAGATACGCAGTATTTT
>few|TRBJ2-7|TRBV20-1|NA
CSARGRLSYEQYF
TGCAGTGCTAGGGGCAGGCTCTCCTACGAGCAGTACTTC
>many|TRBJ2-1|TRBV28|NA
CASSDTGWAGNEQFF
TGTGCCAGCAGTGATACAGGGTGGGCGGGCAATGAGCAGTTCTTC
>many|TRBJ2-7|TRBV28|NA
CASSLWPTPGDEQYF
TGTGCCAGCAGTTTATGGCCCACTCCAGGCGATGAGCAGTACTTC
>many|TRBJ2-1|TRBV7-3|TRBD1
CASSLSGQGNNEQFF
TGTGCCAGCAGCTTGTCGGGACAGGGGAACAATGAGCAGTTCTTC
>many|TRBJ1-1|TRBV5-1|NA
CASSLDRVEEAFF
TGCGCCAGCAGCTTGGACAGGGTGGAAGAAGCTTTCTTT
>NA|TRBJ2-7|TRBV12-3/TRBV12-4|TRBD2
CASTLGLAGGGGYEQYF
TGTGCCAGCACCTTAGGACTAGCGGGAGGTGGTGGCTACGAGCAGTACTTC
>many|TRBJ1-1|TRBV12-3/TRBV12-4|NA
CASTRNTEAFF
TGTGCCAGCACACGAAACACTGAAGCTTTCTTT
>few|TRBJ2-7|TRBV29-1|NA
CSVREGASYEQYF
TGCAGCGTTAGGGAGGGGGCATCCTACGAGCAGTACTTC
>many|TRBJ2-7|TRBV4-2|TRBD2
CASSQAGTSGSGSYEQYF
TGTGCCAGCAGCCAAGCCGGGACTAGCGGGAGTGGGTCCTACGAGCAGTACTTC
>many|TRBJ2-5|TRBV6-1|NA
CASSSLGHEPGTQYF
TGTGCCAGCAGCTCACTAGGACACGAACCAGGGACCCAGTACTTC
>many|TRBJ2-7|TRBV28|TRBD2
CASSPTSGRRGYEQYF
TGTGCCAGCAGTCCCACTAGCGGCCGAAGGGGCTACGAGCAGTACTTC
>many|TRBJ2-2|TRBV27|NA
CASSPDRNTGELFF
TGTGCCAGCAGTCCGGACAGGAACACCGGGGAGCTGTTTTTT
>many|TRBJ2-7|TRBV29-1|NA
CSVDAGEQYF
TGCAGCGTTGATGCGGGCGAGCAGTACTTC
>many|TRBJ2-7|TRBV15|NA
CATSRALGDHEQYF
TGTGCCACCAGCAGAGCGTTGGGGGACCACGAGCAGTACTTC
>many|TRBJ2-1|TRBV29-1|NA
CIAKGNLASEQFF
TGCATAGCCAAGGGGAACCTGGCGAGTGAGCAGTTCTTC
>many|TRBJ1-5|TRBV29-1|TRBD1
CSVGTGNNNQPQHF
TGCAGCGTTGGGACAGGGAATAACAATCAGCCCCAGCATTTT
>many|TRBJ2-7|TRBV10-2|NA
CASSEPGLEIYEQYF
TGCGCCAGCAGTGAGCCGGGACTTGAAATCTACGAGCAGTACTTC
>many|TRBJ1-5|TRBV7-9|TRBD1
CASSIGTGNQPQHF
TGTGCCAGCAGCATTGGGACAGGCAATCAGCCCCAGCATTTT
>many|TRBJ2-3|TRBV12-3/TRBV12-4|TRBD2
CASSSRTSGTTDTQYF
TGTGCCAGCAGTTCACGGACTAGCGGAACCACAGATACGCAGTATTTT
>NA|TRBJ2-3|TRBV4-2|TRBD2
CASSQALAALTDTQYF
TGTGCCAGCAGCCAAGCCCTAGCGGCCCTCACAGATACGCAGTATTTT
>many|TRBJ2-2|TRBV7-9|TRBD2
CASSLALGLAGETGELFF
TGTGCCAGCAGCTTAGCGCTAGGACTAGCGGGAGAAACCGGGGAGCTGTTTTTT
>many|TRBJ2-1|TRBV2|TRBD2
CASRAGTNDNEQFF
TGTGCCAGCAGGGCGGGGACTAATGACAATGAGCAGTTCTTC
>many|TRBJ2-3|TRBV3-1|NA
CASSPLILMGEDTQYF
TGTGCCAGCAGCCCCCTCATCCTAATGGGGGAGGATACGCAGTATTTT
>NA|TRBJ2-6|TRBV29-1|NA
CSVGFQSSGANVLTF
TGCAGCGTTGGTTTTCAGTCCTCTGGGGCCAACGTCCTGACTTTC
>many|TRBJ2-1|TRBV2|NA
CASSEPGLEQFF
TGTGCCAGCAGTGAGCCCGGACTTGAGCAGTTCTTC
>NA|TRBJ1-1|TRBV11-2|NA
CASSLPSPQAIYMNTEAFF
TGTGCCAGCAGCCTCCCAAGCCCGCAGGCAATTTACATGAACACTGAAGCTTTCTTT
>many|TRBJ2-1|TRBV20-1|NA
CSARGDIEAPQFF
TGCAGTGCTAGGGGTGATATAGAAGCCCCGCAGTTCTTC
>many|TRBJ2-7|TRBV2|TRBD1
CASFNDRGRNEQYF
TGTGCCAGTTTTAACGACAGGGGCAGGAACGAGCAGTACTTC
>NA|TRBJ1-3|TRBV2|TRBD1
CASSTGVSSGNTIYF
TGTGCCAGCAGTACAGGGGTGAGCTCTGGAAACACCATATATTTT
>NA|TRBJ2-1|TRBV11-3|TRBD2
CASSPNRTSGSYNEQFF
TGTGCCAGCAGCCCCAACCGGACTAGCGGGTCTTACAATGAGCAGTTCTTC
>few|TRBJ1-1|TRBV5-6|TRBD1
CASRSRPTGAEAFF
TGTGCCAGCAGGTCCCGGCCAACAGGGGCTGAAGCTTTCTTT
>many|TRBJ2-3|TRBV19|NA
CASSIVASTDTQYF
TGTGCCAGTAGTATCGTTGCTAGCACAGATACGCAGTATTTT
>once|TRBJ1-6|TRBV3-1|NA
CASSQDGFWGGNSPLHF
TGTGCCAGCAGCCAAGATGGATTTTGGGGTGGGAATTCACCCCTCCACTTT
>many|TRBJ1-2|TRBV5-6|TRBD1
CASSLVPGGANYGYTF
TGTGCCAGCAGCTTGGTACCAGGGGGTGCTAACTATGGCTACACCTTC
>many|TRBJ2-7|TRBV28|NA
CASSLSGRSSYEQYF
TGTGCCAGCAGCCTCTCGGGACGGAGCTCCTACGAGCAGTACTTC
>NA|TRBJ2-2|TRBV28|TRBD2
CASSLFGRLAGALLSGTGELFF
TGTGCCAGCAGTTTATTTGGTCGGCTAGCGGGAGCCCTGCTTTCGGGCACCGGGGAGCTGTTTTTT
>NA|TRBJ1-3|TRBV12-3/TRBV12-4|NA
CASSPELNPSSGNTIYF
TGTGCCAGCAGTCCGGAGCTAAATCCCAGCTCTGGAAACACCATATATTTT
>many|TRBJ2-5|TRBV28|NA
CASSFAQGPQETQYF
TGTGCCAGCAGTTTTGCACAAGGGCCCCAAGAGACCCAGTACTTC
>many|TRBJ2-1|TRBV27|NA
CASSSGRVNEQFF
TGTGCCAGCAGTTCGGGACGGGTCAATGAGCAGTTCTTC
>few|TRBJ2-5|TRBV28|NA
CASILTGRGWETQYF
TGTGCCAGCATCCTCACCGGGCGGGGCTGGGAGACCCAGTACTTC
>NA|TRBJ2-1|TRBV3-1|TRBD2
CASRRAGGRRNEQFF
TGTGCCAGCAGGAGAGCGGGAGGCCGGCGGAATGAGCAGTTCTTC
>NA|TRBJ1-5|TRBV7-6|NA
CASSLFPGNQPQHF
TGTGCCAGCAGCTTATTTCCTGGCAATCAGCCCCAGCATTTT
>NA|TRBJ1-2|TRBV25-1|NA
CASSEVAEINYGYTF
TGTGCCAGCAGTGAAGTGGCCGAGATTAACTATGGCTACACCTTC
>NA|TRBJ1-5|TRBV5-6|NA
CASSLYITANQPQHF
TGTGCCAGCAGCTTGTATATAACAGCTAATCAGCCCCAGCATTTT
>many|TRBJ2-2|TRBV12-3/TRBV12-4|NA
CASRVDGSRFGELFF
TGTGCCAGCAGAGTGGACGGGTCCAGATTCGGGGAGCTGTTTTTT
>NA|TRBJ2-1|TRBV6-5|NA
CASSSWYEQFF
TGTGCCAGCAGTTCCTGGTATGAGCAGTTCTTC